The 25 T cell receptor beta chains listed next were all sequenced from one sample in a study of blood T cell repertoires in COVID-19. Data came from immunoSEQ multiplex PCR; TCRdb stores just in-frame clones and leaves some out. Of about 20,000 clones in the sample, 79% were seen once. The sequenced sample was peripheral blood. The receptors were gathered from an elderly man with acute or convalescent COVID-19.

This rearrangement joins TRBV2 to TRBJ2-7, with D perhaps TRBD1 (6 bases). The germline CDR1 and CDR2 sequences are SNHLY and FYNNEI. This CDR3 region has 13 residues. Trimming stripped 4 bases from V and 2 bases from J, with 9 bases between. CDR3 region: CASSVDRAYEQYV. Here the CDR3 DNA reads TGTGCCAGCAGTGTGGACAGAGCCTACGAGCAGTACGTC.

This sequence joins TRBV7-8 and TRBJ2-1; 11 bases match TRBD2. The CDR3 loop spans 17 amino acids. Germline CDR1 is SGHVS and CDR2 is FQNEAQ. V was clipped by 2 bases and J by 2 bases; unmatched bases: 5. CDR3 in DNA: TGTGCCAGCAGCTTAAGGGGACTAGCGGCGCCCTACAATGAGCAGTTCTTC. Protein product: CASSLRGLAAPYNEQFF.

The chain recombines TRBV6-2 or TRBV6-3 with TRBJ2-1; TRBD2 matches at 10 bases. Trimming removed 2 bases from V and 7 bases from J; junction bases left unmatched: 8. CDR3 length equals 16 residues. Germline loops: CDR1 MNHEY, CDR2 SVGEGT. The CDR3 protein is CASSYPLAGVRNEQFF. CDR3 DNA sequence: TGTGCCAGCAGTTACCCCCTAGCGGGAGTGAGGAATGAGCAGTTCTTC.

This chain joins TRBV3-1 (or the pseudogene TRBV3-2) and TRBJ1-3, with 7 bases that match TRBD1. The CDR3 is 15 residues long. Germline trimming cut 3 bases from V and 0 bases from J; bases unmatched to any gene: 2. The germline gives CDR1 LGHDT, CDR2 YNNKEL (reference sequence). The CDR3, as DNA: TGTGCCAGCAGCCAGGGACAGAGCTCTGGAAACACCATATATTTT. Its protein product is CASSQGQSSGNTIYF.

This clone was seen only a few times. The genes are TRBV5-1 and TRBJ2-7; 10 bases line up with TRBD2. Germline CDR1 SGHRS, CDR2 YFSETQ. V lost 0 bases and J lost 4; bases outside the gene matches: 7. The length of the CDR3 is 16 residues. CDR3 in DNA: TGCGCCAGCAGCTTGGTTGCTAGCGGGAGTGCGTACGAGCAGTACTTC. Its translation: CASSLVASGSAYEQYF.

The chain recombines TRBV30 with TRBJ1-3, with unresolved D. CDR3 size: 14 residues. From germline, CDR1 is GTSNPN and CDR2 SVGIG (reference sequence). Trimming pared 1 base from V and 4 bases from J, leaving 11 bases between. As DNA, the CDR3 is TGTGCCTGGAGTGCTGTCGCGGGAGGAAACACCATATATTTT. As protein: CAWSAVAGGNTIYF. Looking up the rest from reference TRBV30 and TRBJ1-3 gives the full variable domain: SQTIHQWPATLVQPVGSPLSLECTVEGTSNPNLYWYRQAAGRGLQLLFYSVGIGQISSEVPQNLSASRPQDRQFILSSKKLLLSDSGFYLCAWSAVAGGNTIYFGEGSWLTVV.

CDR3 bases: TGTGCCAGCACCAAGCGACTAGCGGACAATGAGCAGTTCTTC. Protein: CASTKRLADNEQFF. The chain links TRBV7-9 to TRBJ2-1; 9 bases align to TRBD2. This CDR3 contains 14 residues. V was clipped by 7 bases and J by 5 bases; unmatched bases: 6. Germline CDR1 is SEHNR and CDR2 is FQNEAQ (reference sequence).

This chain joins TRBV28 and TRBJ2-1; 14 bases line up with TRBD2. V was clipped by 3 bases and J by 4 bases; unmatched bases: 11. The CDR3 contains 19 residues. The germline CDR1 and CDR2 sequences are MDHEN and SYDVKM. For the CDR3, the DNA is TGTGCCAGCAGTTTCGCCCTCGGGACTAGCGGGAGTAGGTACAATGAGCAGTTCTTC. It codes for CASSFALGTSGSRYNEQFF.

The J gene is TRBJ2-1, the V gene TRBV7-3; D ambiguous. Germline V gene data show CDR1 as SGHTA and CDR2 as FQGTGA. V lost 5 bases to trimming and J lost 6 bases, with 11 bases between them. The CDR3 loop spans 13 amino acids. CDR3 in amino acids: CASSQNRVNEQFF. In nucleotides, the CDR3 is TGTGCCAGCAGCCAAAACCGAGTCAATGAGCAGTTCTTC.

This CDR3 reads CASSQEQGVGVTDTQYF. Written as DNA, the CDR3 is TGCGCCAGCAGCCAAGAACAGGGGGTAGGGGTCACAGATACGCAGTATTTT. This chain joins TRBV4-3 and TRBJ2-3; 8 nucleotides align to TRBD1. Germline V gene sequence: CDR1 LGHNA, CDR2 YSLEER. The CDR3 extends over 17 amino acids. V dropped 0 bases and J dropped 2; count of bases not matched to a gene: 7.

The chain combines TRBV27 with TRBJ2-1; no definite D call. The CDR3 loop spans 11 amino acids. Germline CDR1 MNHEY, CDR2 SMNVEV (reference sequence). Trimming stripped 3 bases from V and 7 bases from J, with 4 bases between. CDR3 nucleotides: TGTGCCAGCAGTTTGAGGAATGAGCAGTTCTTC. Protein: CASSLRNEQFF.

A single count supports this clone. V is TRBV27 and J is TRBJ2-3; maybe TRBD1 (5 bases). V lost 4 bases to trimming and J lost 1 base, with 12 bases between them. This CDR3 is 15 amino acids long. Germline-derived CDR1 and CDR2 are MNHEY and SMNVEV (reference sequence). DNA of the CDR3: TGTGCCAGCAGTTCCCAGGGTCGAGGCACAGATACGCAGTATTTT. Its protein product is CASSSQGRGTDTQYF.

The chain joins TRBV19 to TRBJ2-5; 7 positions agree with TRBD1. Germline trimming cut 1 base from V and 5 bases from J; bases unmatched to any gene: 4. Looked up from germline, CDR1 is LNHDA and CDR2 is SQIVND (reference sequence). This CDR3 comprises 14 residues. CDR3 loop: CASSIASDRETQYF. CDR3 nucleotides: TGTGCCAGTAGTATAGCCTCGGACAGGGAGACCCAGTACTTC.

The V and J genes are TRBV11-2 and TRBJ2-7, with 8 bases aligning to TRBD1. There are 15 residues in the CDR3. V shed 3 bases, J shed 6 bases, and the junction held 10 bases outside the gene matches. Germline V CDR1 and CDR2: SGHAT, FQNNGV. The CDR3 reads CASSFVFGQGVEQYF. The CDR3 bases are TGTGCCAGCAGCTTCGTTTTCGGACAGGGCGTCGAGCAGTACTTC. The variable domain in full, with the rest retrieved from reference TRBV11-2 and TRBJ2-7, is EAGVAQSPRYKIIEKRQSVAFWCNPISGHATLYWYQQILGQGPKLLIQFQNNGVVDDSQLPKDRFSAERLKGVDSTLKIQPAKLEDSAVYLCASSFVFGQGVEQYFGPGTRLTVT.

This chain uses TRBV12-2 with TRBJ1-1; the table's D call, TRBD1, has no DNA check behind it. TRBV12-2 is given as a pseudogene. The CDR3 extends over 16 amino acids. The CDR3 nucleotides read TGTGCAAGTCGCTTACCCATCACAGGAACACTCACTGAAGCTTTCTTT. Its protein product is CASRLPITGTLTEAFF.

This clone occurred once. The CDR3 spells CASSPTGGRATEAFF. The CDR3 bases are TGTGCCAGCAGCCCCACAGGGGGTCGGGCCACTGAAGCTTTCTTT. The chain is built from TRBV7-9 and TRBJ1-1, with 8 bases that match TRBD1. The CDR3 loop spans 15 amino acids. The trim removed 5 bases at V and 4 bases at J, leaving 9 bases unmatched. CDR1 is SEHNR, CDR2 FQNEAQ, per germline (reference sequence).

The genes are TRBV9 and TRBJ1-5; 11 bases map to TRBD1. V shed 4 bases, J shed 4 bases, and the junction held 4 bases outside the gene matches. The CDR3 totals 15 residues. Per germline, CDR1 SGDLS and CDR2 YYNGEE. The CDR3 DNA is TGTGCCAGCAGCCCCGGGACAGGGGGAAATCAGCCCCAGCATTTT. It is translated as CASSPGTGGNQPQHF.

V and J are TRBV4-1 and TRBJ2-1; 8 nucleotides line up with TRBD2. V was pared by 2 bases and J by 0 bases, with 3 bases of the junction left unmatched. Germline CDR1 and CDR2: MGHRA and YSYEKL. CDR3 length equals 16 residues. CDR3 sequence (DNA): TGCGCCAGCAGCCAAACTAGCGGCCTCTCCTACAATGAGCAGTTCTTC. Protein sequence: CASSQTSGLSYNEQFF.

CDR3 nucleotide sequence: TGTGCCAGCAGCCAAGAAGTGGGACAGGGGAACACTGAAGCTTTCTTT. It codes for CASSQEVGQGNTEAFF. The genes are TRBV4-2 and TRBJ1-1, with 9 bases aligning to TRBD1. The CDR3 consists of 16 residues. V shed 0 bases and J 1 base; nucleotides not matched to a gene: 3. Germline V gene data show CDR1 as LGHNA and CDR2 as YNFKEQ.

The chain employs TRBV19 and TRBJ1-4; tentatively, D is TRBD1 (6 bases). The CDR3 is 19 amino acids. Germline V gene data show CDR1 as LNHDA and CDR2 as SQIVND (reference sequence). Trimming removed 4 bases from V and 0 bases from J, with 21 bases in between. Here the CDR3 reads CASSKGLTGELATNEKLFF. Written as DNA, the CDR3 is TGTGCCAGTAGTAAGGGGTTGACAGGAGAACTTGCAACTAATGAAAAACTGTTTTTT.

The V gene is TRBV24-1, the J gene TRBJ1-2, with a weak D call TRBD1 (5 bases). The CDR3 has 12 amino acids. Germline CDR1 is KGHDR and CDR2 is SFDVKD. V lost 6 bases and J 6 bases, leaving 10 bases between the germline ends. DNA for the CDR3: TGTGCCACCAGTTTAAAAGGGGATGGCTACACCTTC. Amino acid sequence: CATSLKGDGYTF.

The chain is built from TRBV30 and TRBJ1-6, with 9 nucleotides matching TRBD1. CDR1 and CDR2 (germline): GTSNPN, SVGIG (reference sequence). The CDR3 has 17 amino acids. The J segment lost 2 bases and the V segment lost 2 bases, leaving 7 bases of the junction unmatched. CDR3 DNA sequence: TGTGCCTGGAGTCCGGGACAGGGAATGGCCTATAATTCACCCCTCCACTTT. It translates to CAWSPGQGMAYNSPLHF. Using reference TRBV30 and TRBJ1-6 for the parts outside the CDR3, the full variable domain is SQTIHQWPATLVQPVGSPLSLECTVEGTSNPNLYWYRQAAGRGLQLLFYSVGIGQISSEVPQNLSASRPQDRQFILSSKKLLLSDSGFYLCAWSPGQGMAYNSPLHFGNGTRLTVT.

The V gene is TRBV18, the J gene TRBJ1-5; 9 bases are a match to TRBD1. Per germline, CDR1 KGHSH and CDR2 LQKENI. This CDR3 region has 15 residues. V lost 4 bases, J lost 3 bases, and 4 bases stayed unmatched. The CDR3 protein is CASSLGQGHNQPQHF. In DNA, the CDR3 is TGTGCCAGCTCACTGGGACAGGGTCACAATCAGCCCCAGCATTTT.

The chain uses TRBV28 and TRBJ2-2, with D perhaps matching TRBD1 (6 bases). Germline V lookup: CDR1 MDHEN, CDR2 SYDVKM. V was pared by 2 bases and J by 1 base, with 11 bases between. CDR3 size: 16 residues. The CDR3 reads CASSLLRTVNTGELFF. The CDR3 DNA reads TGTGCCAGCAGTTTACTTAGGACAGTGAACACCGGGGAGCTGTTTTTT. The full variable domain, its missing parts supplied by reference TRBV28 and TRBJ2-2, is DVKVTQSSRYLVKRTGEKVFLECVQDMDHENMFWYRQDPGLGLRLIYFSYDVKMKEKGDIPEGYSVSREKKERFSLILESASTNQTSMYLCASSLLRTVNTGELFFGEGSRLTVL.

The CDR3: CASSLGASEAFF. The CDR3 DNA reads TGTGCCAGCAGCCTTGGGGCGAGTGAAGCTTTCTTT. The chain joins TRBV7-3 to TRBJ1-1, with TRBD1 as a possible D gene (5 bases). The CDR3 totals 12 residues. Germline V gene lookup returns CDR1 SGHTA and CDR2 FQGTGA. V lost 5 bases, J lost 7 bases, and 11 bases lay in between.